One sample yielded the 13 T cell receptor beta chains listed below, sequenced in a study of CXCR3-negative and CXCR3-positive naive CD8 T cells. 5' RACE that incorporated UMI labels was used to prepare the TRB cDNA libraries. TCRdb derives one entry per CDR3 protein from the 5' RACE reads, leaving out DNA. In total, the table holds about 41,000 distinct CDR3 sequences. Sequencing was carried out using naive CXCR3- CD8+ T cells from blood. Subset noted: CD45RO-CCR7+CD27+CD95- naive CD8+ T cells lacking CXCR3 (TNR3-). Receptors were obtained from a human donor in good health. Some clones in this sample may be carry-over from other donors' samples.

The CDR3 sequence is CSAQIRTQLSYEQYF. This chain links TRBV29-1 with TRBJ2-7; with no DNA, the TCRdb D assignment of TRBD1 cannot be verified. The CDR3 runs 15 residues. CDR1 is SQVTM, CDR2 ANQGSEA, per germline.

This chain joins TRBV21-1 and TRBJ2-4; there is no DNA to check the TCRdb D call of TRBD1. TRBV21-1 is a pseudogene. This CDR3 has 16 residues. This chain's CDR3 is CASSSRDSKTKNIQYF.

In terms of frequency, this clonotype is medium-sized. The chain links TRBV4-3 to TRBJ1-2. Germline V gene sequence: CDR1 LGHNA, CDR2 YSLEER. This CDR3 spans 16 amino acids. Here the CDR3 reads CASSQGWQTWGSGYTF.

The chain has TRBV29-1 and TRBJ2-1; absent DNA, TCRdb's TRBD2 call cannot be checked. The CDR3 length is 12 residues. The germline V gene has CDR1 SQVTM and CDR2 ANQGSEA. This chain's CDR3 is CSVGLAGDEQFF.

This sequence joins TRBV6-2 or TRBV6-3 and TRBJ2-7; TCRdb outputs TRBD1, but without DNA this stays unchecked. The germline V gene has CDR1 MNHEY and CDR2 SVGEGT. The CDR3 spans 14 residues. CDR3 sequence reads: CASSYGQLSYEQYF.

The chain uses TRBV7-3 and TRBJ2-5. The CDR3 sequence is 13 residues long. Germline values: CDR1 SGHTA, CDR2 FQGTGA. CDR3 region: CASGRTEQETQYF.

The chain is built from TRBV14 and TRBJ1-4; TCRdb lists TRBD1, though no DNA is available to test this call. The CDR3 covers 16 residues. CDR1 is SGHDN and CDR2 is FVKESK in the germline V gene. Here the CDR3 reads CASSQYPGQGWEKLFF.

This chain connects TRBV5-5 to TRBJ2-7; TCRdb reports TRBD1, a call that lacks DNA to check it against. Germline CDR1 reads SGHKS; CDR2 reads YYEKEE (reference sequence). The CDR3 totals 15 residues. The chain's CDR3 is CASSWTGTANYEQYF.

The chain links TRBV12-3 or TRBV12-4 to TRBJ2-7. The length of the CDR3 is 12 residues. CDR3 sequence: CASHADGYEQYF.

V is TRBV20-1 and J is TRBJ2-7; TCRdb names TRBD1, which stays unverified in the absence of DNA. The germline gives CDR1 DFQATT, CDR2 SNEGSKA (reference sequence). The CDR3 runs to 14 residues. CDR3 in amino acids: CSARPPRGSYEQYF.

The genes are TRBV29-1 and TRBJ2-5; the D gene TCRdb calls, TRBD1, cannot be checked with no DNA. Germline V CDR1 and CDR2: SQVTM, ANQGSEA. CDR3 size: 13 residues. The CDR3 reads CSVGQGPGETQYF. The variable domain in full, completed from reference TRBV29-1 and TRBJ2-5, reads SAVISQKPSRDICQRGTSLTIQCQVDSQVTMMFWYRQQPGQSLTLIATANQGSEATYESGFVIDKFPISRPNLTFSTLTVSNMSPEDSSIYLCSVGQGPGETQYFGPGTRLLVL.

V gene TRBV19 combines with J gene TRBJ1-1; there is no DNA to check the TCRdb D call of TRBD1. Germline CDR1 reads LNHDA; CDR2 reads SQIVND (reference sequence). This CDR3 is built from 15 residues. The chain's CDR3 is CASSPFPGRNTEAFF.

V usage is TRBV5-1 and J usage is TRBJ2-7. CDR1 SGHRS and CDR2 YFSETQ come from the germline V gene. The CDR3 consists of 11 residues. CDR3 in amino acids: CASSPDYEQYF.